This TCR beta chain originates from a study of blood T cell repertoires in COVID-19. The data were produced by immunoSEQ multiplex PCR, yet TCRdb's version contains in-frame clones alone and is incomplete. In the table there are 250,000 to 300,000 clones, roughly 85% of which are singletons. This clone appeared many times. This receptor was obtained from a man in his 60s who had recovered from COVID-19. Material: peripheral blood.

The CDR3 coding sequence is TGTGCCAGTAGTATGACGACTAGCTTGTCCTACAATGAGCAGTTCTTC. This encodes CASSMTTSLSYNEQFF. V is TRBV19 and J is TRBJ2-1; 7 bases line up with TRBD2. Germline V CDR1 and CDR2: LNHDA, SQIVND (reference sequence). This CDR3 region has 16 residues. J was trimmed by 1 base and V by 3 bases; bases with no gene match: 6.